Shown below are 23 T cell receptor beta chains from a single sample sequenced in a study of CXCR3-negative and CXCR3-positive naive CD8 T cells. No cognate antigen is known for these TCRs. All TRB cDNA libraries came from 5' RACE performed with UMI labels. No DNA is given; TCRdb re-called the 5' RACE reads and lists each CDR3 protein once. The ten most abundant clones cover more than 0.3% of a sample with roughly 100,000 distinct CDR3 sequences. General study points: The study found more hydrophobic TRB CDR3s in CXCR3-positive naive cells than in CXCR3-negative naive cells.

What was sequenced was naive CXCR3+ CD8+ T cells from blood. Documented subset: CD45RO-CCR7+CD27+CD95- naive CD8+ T cells expressing CXCR3 (TNR3+). The origin of the receptors is a human donor in good health. Some clones in this sample may be carry-over from other donors' samples.

The chain uses TRBV28 and TRBJ1-3; TCRdb indicates TRBD1, and absent DNA this call remains unverified. CDR1 is MDHEN and CDR2 is SYDVKM in the germline V gene. The CDR3 totals 13 residues. This CDR3 is CASSPTEGDTIYF.

The chain couples TRBV20-1 to TRBJ1-1. The length of the CDR3 is 13 residues. The germline V gene encodes CDR1 DFQATT and CDR2 SNEGSKA (reference sequence). The CDR3 sequence: CSARDRLNTEAFF.

The genes are TRBV29-1 and TRBJ2-2; TCRdb picks TRBD2, but there is no DNA to check that call. The CDR3 has 13 residues. Germline-derived CDR1 and CDR2 are SQVTM and ANQGSEA. The CDR3 here is CSAGTPNTGELFF.

The CDR3 reads CASRRGSNTEAFF. This chain joins TRBV23-1 and TRBJ1-1. TRBV23-1 counts as an open reading frame of uncertain function. This CDR3 spans 13 amino acids.

The CDR3 region is CSVEILAGGYNEQFF. The chain combines TRBV29-1 with TRBJ2-1; the TCRdb call, TRBD2, lacks DNA for checking. The CDR3 length is 15 residues. CDR1 SQVTM and CDR2 ANQGSEA come from the germline V gene.

This chain connects TRBV29-1 to TRBJ2-7; TCRdb indicates TRBD1, and absent DNA this call remains unverified. The germline gives CDR1 SQVTM, CDR2 ANQGSEA. The CDR3 covers 15 residues. CDR3 amino acids: CSVRPSPGTGGEQYF.

The chain is built from TRBV7-9 and TRBJ2-5; TCRdb picks TRBD1, but there is no DNA to check that call. Germline CDR1 is SEHNR and CDR2 is FQNEAQ (reference sequence). CDR3 length: 17 amino acids. CDR3: CASSPGAGTERGRTQYF.

The rearrangement uses TRBV12-3 or TRBV12-4 and TRBJ2-3. This CDR3 spans 13 amino acids. The CDR3 here is CASSPIYTDTQYF.

The chain employs TRBV29-1 and TRBJ2-1; TCRdb's D call of TRBD2 is untestable without DNA. Germline V gene sequence: CDR1 SQVTM, CDR2 ANQGSEA. The CDR3 is 14 residues long. The chain's CDR3 is CSVEIRLGGNEQFF.

The chain links TRBV29-1 to TRBJ1-1. In germline, CDR1 is SQVTM, CDR2 ANQGSEA. The CDR3 is 12 amino acids. The CDR3 here is CSVEDGTTEAFF.

V usage is TRBV29-1 and J usage is TRBJ1-2; the D call of TRBD1 rests on TCRdb alone, since no DNA is present to check it. Per the germline V gene, CDR1 is SQVTM and CDR2 is ANQGSEA. This CDR3 is 13 amino acids long. This chain's CDR3 is CSVERQEVYGYTF.

This rearrangement joins TRBV5-1 to TRBJ2-1; with no DNA, the TCRdb D assignment of TRBD2 cannot be verified. The germline gives CDR1 SGHRS, CDR2 YFSETQ. CDR3 length: 16 residues. CDR3 loop: CASSLTSSGSYNEQFF.

The chain links TRBV7-2 to TRBJ2-5; TCRdb names TRBD2, which stays unverified in the absence of DNA. Germline CDR1 and CDR2: SGHTA and FQGNSA. The CDR3 consists of 13 residues. The CDR3 loop is CASSYGGLETQYF.

The chain employs TRBV28 and TRBJ2-7. CDR3 length: 14 amino acids. Germline CDR1 is MDHEN and CDR2 is SYDVKM. The CDR3 here is CASSNSRGSYEQYF.

The chain uses TRBV12-3 or TRBV12-4 and TRBJ1-5. The CDR3 extends over 13 amino acids. The CDR3 spells CASSLAPRQPQHF.

The genes are TRBV6-2 or TRBV6-3 and TRBJ1-6; no DNA is available, so the TRBD1 call from TCRdb remains unchecked. The length of the CDR3 is 16 residues. Germline assignment: CDR1 MNHEY and CDR2 SVGEGT. The CDR3 region is CASSYPPGSGNSPLHF.

The chain joins TRBV7-9 to TRBJ1-6; the TCRdb D gene call, TRBD1, has no DNA to confirm it. The CDR3 is made up of 15 amino acids. The germline CDR1 and CDR2 sequences are SEHNR and FQNEAQ (reference sequence). The CDR3 sequence: CASSPGGATYSPLHF. Variable domain in full (rest from reference TRBV7-9 and TRBJ1-6): DTGVSQNPRHKITKRGQNVTFRCDPISEHNRLYWYRQTLGQGPEFLTYFQNEAQLEKSRLLSDRFSAERPKGSFSTLEIQRTEQGDSAMYLCASSPGGATYSPLHFGNGTRLTVT.

The chain has TRBV29-1 and TRBJ2-4; TCRdb's D call of TRBD1 is untestable without DNA. CDR1 is SQVTM, CDR2 ANQGSEA, per germline. This CDR3 has 17 amino acids. The CDR3 protein is CSVDRRGEGAAKNIQYF. Together with reference TRBV29-1 and TRBJ2-4, the CDR3 gives the full variable domain: SAVISQKPSRDICQRGTSLTIQCQVDSQVTMMFWYRQQPGQSLTLIATANQGSEATYESGFVIDKFPISRPNLTFSTLTVSNMSPEDSSIYLCSVDRRGEGAAKNIQYFGAGTRLSVL.

The genes are TRBV18 and TRBJ2-1. In germline, CDR1 is KGHSH, CDR2 LQKENI. The CDR3 is made up of 14 amino acids. This CDR3 is CASSPLQRTNEQFF.

The J gene is TRBJ2-7, the V gene TRBV3-1; the TRBD2 assignment by TCRdb is unverifiable without DNA. The CDR3 runs to 17 residues. Germline V gene lookup returns CDR1 LGHDT and CDR2 YNNKEL (reference sequence). CDR3: CASSLGLAGGGSYEQYF.

The chain carries TRBV4-1 and TRBJ2-7; TCRdb picks TRBD1, but there is no DNA to check that call. This CDR3 is 16 amino acids long. Germline assignment: CDR1 MGHRA and CDR2 YSYEKL. CDR3 sequence reads: CASSQIKGQGPHEQYF.

V gene TRBV5-1 combines with J gene TRBJ2-2. CDR1 and CDR2 from the germline V gene are SGHRS and YFSETQ. CDR3 length: 15 residues. This CDR3 is CASTPGLNEHRGAVF.

The chain joins TRBV6-2 or TRBV6-3 to TRBJ2-7; as DNA is missing, the TRBD1 call by TCRdb cannot be tested. Germline V gene lookup returns CDR1 MNHEY and CDR2 SVGEGT. CDR3 length: 12 residues. CDR3 sequence reads: CASSYSRDTITF.